The entry below describes one T cell receptor beta chain. This receptor's antigen is unknown. Base qualities are not provided; no much larger clone lies one nucleotide away. The data are from a study of blood T cell repertoires in COVID-19 (dated by TCRdb to the early 2020s). The study in broad terms: The collaborator samples originated in the United States, Italy and Spain and spanned the acute and convalescent phases of COVID-19. The prospective study material was composed of cDNA or gDNA derived from T cells, B-cell-depleted T cells, or PBMCs. Subjects who had been exposed to COVID-19, were actively infected with it, or had recovered from it provided the deeply sampled blood TCRbeta repertoires that made up the dataset. The repertoires were released in a freely available public database meant as a resource for research on the immune response to SARS-CoV-2. Samples were obtained from the ongoing ImmuneRACE study (first 160 participants) and from roughly 1,300 subjects provided by 6 global collaborators. Nearly every sample came with metadata listing a de-identified subject ID, COVID-19 status, age in years and sex. Where available, HLA class I and class II types were obtained from metadata supplied by the sample provider rather than from assay-based typing.

Relative to germline, V is missing 3 bases and J is missing 8 bases, with 12 bases of the junction outside any gene match. The CDR3 sequence holds 16 residues, the cysteine and phenylalanine included. Just CDR3 DNA is preserved here, 48 bases in frame from base 1. From a lookup of the germline V gene, CDR1 and CDR2 are KGHDR and SFDVKD. General findings and caveats noted by the study authors: The amount of clinical and demographic metadata varied by source and participant and was provided uncurated.

TCRbeta CDR3 regions were amplified from genomic DNA by means of the immunoSEQ Assay, a bias-controlled multiplex PCR. The authors' analysis ran thus. The number of nucleated cells in each sample was estimated from the amplification of reference gene primers within the assay. Sequence reads were collapsed and filtered to measure the absolute abundance of every unique TCRbeta CDR3 rearrangement. Productive Simpson clonality was computed per sample as the square root of Simpson's diversity index over productive rearrangements. TCRdb retrieved this table from immuneACCESS and kept in-frame rearrangements only. Not all clones are present; in checked studies, unresolved V genes account for under half, and no reason is known for the remainder. V and J calls and clone size come straight from that table; D and trimming were deduced from the DNA. For this sample the table gives some 80,000 clones, of which roughly 85% were detected only once. The ten largest clones add up to roughly 9.1% of the sample.

One collaborating source in Seattle enrolled patients during active infection and followed them longitudinally through the course of disease. Whole blood was collected in K2EDTA tubes by collaborating institutions according to the institutions' own protocols. For TCRbeta analysis, collaborators shipped samples in one of three forms: frozen whole blood, isolated PBMCs, or DNA extracted from either of those sample types. The clonotype comes from a man aged 45 to 65 with COVID-19, enrolled during active disease. Sequencing was done on a sample of peripheral blood. The rearrangement combines TRBV24-1 with TRBJ2-1; 7 of the junction bases match TRBD1. The CDR3 region reads CATSDRAGGVVDEQFF. The nucleotides read TGTGCCACCAGTGATCGGGCAGGGGGTGTGGTTGATGAGCAGTTCTTC.